A selection of T cell receptor beta chains follows, all from one sample in a study of PD-1 blockade in mismatch repair-deficient tumors. TCRdb's copy holds only in-frame clones and misses some; the assay was immunoSEQ multiplex PCR. Of around 23,000 clones listed, 75% to 85% are singletons. Sequencing used peripheral blood, obtained 12 weeks after starting pembrolizumab. These receptors all stem from an adult with mismatch repair-deficient cancer. CDR3s include the opening cysteine and the closing phenylalanine or tryptophan. The D gene is left open where the match is weak. Rows may omit the clone size; those that give it use once, few, many or a size class.

j_call,clone_size,d_call,v_call,cdr3_nt,cdr3_aa
TRBJ2-1,NA,TRBD2,TRBV5-1,TGCGCCAGCAGTTATACGGGAGGGAATGAGCAGTTCTTC,CASSYTGGNEQFF
TRBJ2-3,NA,NA,TRBV6-1,TGTGCCAGCAGGGAAGCCTACACAGGGAGTGGTACGCAGTATTTT,CASREAYTGSGTQYF
TRBJ2-7,NA,NA,TRBV19,TGTGCCAGTAGTTGGACCATAGAAGCGGAGAACTACGAGCAGTACTTC,CASSWTIEAENYEQYF
TRBJ1-2,NA,TRBD1,TRBV2,TGTGCCAGCAGTGGGGACAGTAACTATGGCTACACCTTC,CASSGDSNYGYTF
TRBJ1-3,NA,NA,TRBV10-3,TGTGCCATCAGTGGCGGGACTTCCGGAAACACCATATATTTT,CAISGGTSGNTIYF
TRBJ2-7,NA,TRBD1,TRBV10-2,TGCGCCAGCAGTTCGGGGGACAGGGGGCGCGGGCAGTACTTC,CASSSGDRGRGQYF
TRBJ1-4,once,TRBD1,TRBV19,TGTGCCAGTAGGAGGGGGCTAGCAACTAATGAAAAACTGTTTTTT,CASRRGLATNEKLFF
TRBJ2-7,NA,TRBD2,TRBV5-6,TGTGCCAGCAGCCAGACTAGCGGCCTCTCCTACGAGCAGTACTTC,CASSQTSGLSYEQYF
TRBJ2-2,NA,NA,TRBV25-1,TGTGCCAGCAGTGAAGGGGACACCGGGGAGCTGTTTTTT,CASSEGDTGELFF
TRBJ1-5,NA,NA,TRBV2,TGTGCCAGCAATCCGGGGGTGCGGAATCAGCCCCAGCATTTT,CASNPGVRNQPQHF
TRBJ1-3,NA,TRBD1,TRBV10-3,TGTGCCATCAGCCAGGGACAGGGGGCCGGAAACACCATATATTTT,CAISQGQGAGNTIYF
TRBJ2-6,NA,NA,TRBV19,TGTGCCAGTAACCCATTAGGATTCTCTGGGGCCAACGTCCTGACTTTC,CASNPLGFSGANVLTF
TRBJ2-3,NA,NA,TRBV2,TGTGCCAGCAGGGCCGGGACTTCTAGCACAGATACGCAGTATTTT,CASRAGTSSTDTQYF
TRBJ2-1,NA,NA,TRBV7-3,TGTGCCAGCAGCACCCTAACAGGGATGCATCACAATGAGCAGTTCTTC,CASSTLTGMHHNEQFF
TRBJ2-5,NA,NA,TRBV2,TGTGCCAGCGTACACAGGGAGACCCAGTACTTC,CASVHRETQYF
TRBJ2-4,NA,TRBD2,TRBV7-2,TGTGCCAGCGGCCTAGCGGGAGGGGGAAACATTCAGTACTTC,CASGLAGGGNIQYF
TRBJ1-1,NA,TRBD1,TRBV7-2,TGTGCCAGCAGCTTAAACAGGGGCACTGAAGCTTTCTTT,CASSLNRGTEAFF
TRBJ2-2,NA,NA,TRBV25-1,TGTGCCAGCAGTGAATACAGGGACGCCGGGGAGCTGTTTTTT,CASSEYRDAGELFF
TRBJ2-6,NA,NA,TRBV30,TGTGCCTGGGAGGAGGCGGGTGCCTCTGGGGCCAACGTCCTGACTTTC,CAWEEAGASGANVLTF
TRBJ2-7,few,NA,TRBV23-1,TGCGCCAGCAGTCACCCAAAGGCCCCTACAGAGTACTTC,CASSHPKAPTEYF
TRBJ2-7,NA,NA,TRBV11-2,TGTGCCAGCAGCCCCCCGACACACGACGAGCAGTACTTC,CASSPPTHDEQYF
TRBJ2-7,NA,TRBD1,TRBV4-1,TGCGCCAGCAGCCCTTCCGGGACAGGACACTACGAGCAGTACTTC,CASSPSGTGHYEQYF
TRBJ2-7,NA,NA,TRBV6-6,TGTGCCAGCAGACCCGACAGGTTATCCTACGAGCAGTACTTC,CASRPDRLSYEQYF
TRBJ2-7,NA,NA,TRBV10-3,TGTGCCATCAGTGAAGGGTGGGGCTACGAGCAGTACTTC,CAISEGWGYEQYF
TRBJ2-5,few,NA,TRBV7-8,TGTGCCAGCAGCCCCCGAATGGGGGGGGCGATGGAGACCCAGTACTTC,CASSPRMGGAMETQYF
TRBJ1-2,NA,NA,TRBV25-1,TGTGCCAGCAGTGACCGGACATCTAACTATGGCTACACCTTC,CASSDRTSNYGYTF
TRBJ2-7,NA,NA,TRBV5-1,TGCGCCAGCAGCTTCGATCCGGGGTCCGAGCAGTACTTC,CASSFDPGSEQYF
TRBJ2-1,NA,TRBD2,TRBV19,TGTGCCGCGGGGGGCAATGAGCAGTTCTTC,CAAGGNEQFF
TRBJ2-3,once,NA,TRBV19,TGTGCCACCCGCCCTAGCAGGCGGACAGATACGCAGTATTTT,CATRPSRRTDTQYF
TRBJ1-1,once,NA,TRBV27,TGTGCCAGCAGTTTTGGGGCGGAAGGGAAAGCTTTCTTT,CASSFGAEGKAFF
TRBJ2-5,NA,NA,TRBV27,TGTGCCAGCAGTTTAGGGGGACAGCGGGAGAGAGAAGAGACCCAGTACTTC,CASSLGGQREREETQYF
TRBJ2-7,NA,TRBD1,TRBV11-3,TGTGCCAGCAGCCGGAGTACCACCGGGACAGGGGCTGGCGAGCAGTACTTC,CASSRSTTGTGAGEQYF
TRBJ1-2,NA,NA,TRBV6-1,TGTGCCAGCAGTGAAGCTAAGTACCCGGACATCTATGGCTACACCTTC,CASSEAKYPDIYGYTF
TRBJ2-3,few,TRBD1,TRBV6-5,TGTGCCAGCAGTTACACTCCGGGACAGGGTTTGGATACGCAGTATTTT,CASSYTPGQGLDTQYF
TRBJ2-1,once,NA,TRBV27,TGTGCCAGCAGTAACTCCTACAATGAGCAGTTCTTC,CASSNSYNEQFF
TRBJ2-7,NA,TRBD1,TRBV4-1,TGCGCCAGCAGCCAAGATAGGCGACAGGGGGGATACGAGCAGTACTTC,CASSQDRRQGGYEQYF
TRBJ2-1,NA,TRBD2,TRBV5-6,TGTGCCAGCAGCTTGGAGGCTAGCGGGAGGTGGGGTGAGCAGTTCTTC,CASSLEASGRWGEQFF
TRBJ1-2,NA,NA,TRBV5-1,TGCGCCAGCAGCTTGGAGGATGGCTACACCTTC,CASSLEDGYTF
TRBJ2-7,NA,NA,TRBV6-6,TGTGCCAGCAGTTACGTGGGGGTCGAGCAGTACTTC,CASSYVGVEQYF
TRBJ2-2,NA,NA,TRBV19,TGTGCCAGTAGTATAGGGACGGATGAGCTGTTTTTT,CASSIGTDELFF
TRBJ1-2,NA,TRBD1,TRBV6-1,TGTGCCAGCACTAGGACAGGAGTTAACTATGGCTACACCTTC,CASTRTGVNYGYTF
TRBJ2-7,few,TRBD1,TRBV9,TGTGCCAGCAGCCCTCGGACAGGGAGGCCCTACGAGCAGTACTTC,CASSPRTGRPYEQYF
TRBJ2-7,NA,NA,TRBV4-3,TGCGCCAGCAGCCAAGTAGTGGCGGGCAGGACTACACCCTACGAGCAGTACTTC,CASSQVVAGRTTPYEQYF
TRBJ2-1,NA,TRBD2,TRBV27,TGTGCCAGCAGCAACGGGGGGGCGGACAATGAGCAGTTCTTC,CASSNGGADNEQFF
TRBJ1-1,NA,NA,TRBV2,TGTGCCAGCAGGGCGTCAAGACAGGCCCACACTGAAGCTTTCTTT,CASRASRQAHTEAFF
TRBJ2-7,NA,NA,TRBV11-2,TGTGCCAGCAGCCCCCCGACACACGACGAGCAGTACTTC,CASSPPTHDEQYF
TRBJ1-1,once,NA,TRBV10-2,TGCGCCAGCAGTGAGCCGACAGTCATGAACACTGAAGCTTTCTTT,CASSEPTVMNTEAFF
TRBJ1-5,NA,TRBD1,TRBV5-5,TGTGCCAGCAGCAGGACAGGGGGAGGAGATCAGCCCCAGCATTTT,CASSRTGGGDQPQHF
TRBJ2-5,NA,TRBD2,TRBV14,TGTGCCAGCAGCCAAGTGAGTGGGAGGGTCCACGAGACCCAGTACTTC,CASSQVSGRVHETQYF
TRBJ1-2,NA,NA,TRBV4-2,TGTGCCAGCAGCCAGGTACAGGATGACTATGGCTACACCTTC,CASSQVQDDYGYTF
TRBJ2-1,NA,NA,TRBV5-1,TGCGCCAGCAGCTTGGACGGATGGAGGGAGGAGCAGTTCTTC,CASSLDGWREEQFF
TRBJ1-3,NA,NA,TRBV6-6,TGTGCCAGCAGTTACAATACGCTTAAGAGAGGAAACACCATATATTTT,CASSYNTLKRGNTIYF
TRBJ1-2,NA,NA,TRBV6-6,TGTGCCAGCAGTTACGAGGAGTATGGCTACACCTTC,CASSYEEYGYTF
TRBJ2-3,NA,TRBD1,TRBV7-3,TGTGCCAGCAGCCGAGTAGGGGGCTTAGGGGTTAAGTATTTT,CASSRVGGLGVKYF
TRBJ2-2,few,TRBD2,TRBV6-4,TGTGCCAGCAGTGACGGGACTAGCGGGAACACCGGGGAGCTGTTTTTT,CASSDGTSGNTGELFF